The 9 T cell receptor beta chains below all came from one sample that was sequenced in a study of quantifying T cell responses using KT2 cells. Across the whole study: TCR alpha and beta constant-region primers primed reverse transcription of RNA.

Each cDNA got a UMI-containing oligo ligated at its 3' end. The first PCR ran about 4 cycles with an equimolar RC1.1 and RC1.2 beta primer mix. One entry per CDR3 protein results from TCRdb running MiXCR on the UMI-ligation and nested PCR reads. The table records 31,000 or so distinct CDR3 sequences, around a tenth of them present only once. Specimen: PBMCs spiked with cells of the T cell clone KT2. Every receptor here comes from a human donor.

V and J are TRBV4-1 and TRBJ1-2, with TRBD1 matching 7 bases. Germline trimming cut 1 base from V and 3 bases from J; bases unmatched to any gene: 2. The germline V gene encodes CDR1 MGHRA and CDR2 YSYEKL. The CDR3 length is 14 residues. CDR3: CASSQGTGYYGYTF. The DNA for the CDR3 is TGCGCCAGCAGCCAAGGGACAGGCTACTATGGCTACACCTTC.

This clonotype has a count of ten or more. This chain links TRBV29-1 with TRBJ1-1; tentatively, D is TRBD1 (5 bases). Germline assignment: CDR1 SQVTM and CDR2 ANQGSEA. The CDR3 contains 13 residues. V shed 2 bases and J shed 0 bases, with 7 bases lying between them. The CDR3 nucleotides are TGCAGCGTTGAACGACAGCTGAACACTGAAGCTTTCTTT. Translating it yields CSVERQLNTEAFF.

There are a few counts of this clonotype. This chain joins TRBV4-1 and TRBJ1-2, with a weak D call TRBD1 (6 bases). The V and J ends lost 3 bases and 4 bases respectively, with 21 bases between them. From germline, CDR1 is MGHRA and CDR2 YSYEKL. The length of the CDR3 is 17 residues. For the CDR3, the DNA is TGCGCCAGCAGCCACCCTGCCAAAGGGGGGCGGTCCTATGGCTACACCTTC. It is translated as CASSHPAKGGRSYGYTF.

This clonotype was seen a few times. The chain joins TRBV12-5 to TRBJ1-2; no reliable D call. Trimming removed 0 bases at V and 10 bases at J, with 9 bases between. This CDR3 has 12 amino acids. The germline V gene has CDR1 LGHNT and CDR2 FRNRAP. In nucleotides, the CDR3 is TGTGCTAGTGGTTTGGTACATACGGACTACACCTTC. The encoded protein is CASGLVHTDYTF.

This chain joins TRBV10-3 and TRBJ2-7; possibly TRBD1 or TRBD2 for D (6 bases each). Trimming cost V 3 bases and J 7 bases, with 13 bases left between them. The CDR3 is 13 residues long. CDR1 ENHRY and CDR2 SYGVKD come from the germline V gene. CDR3 nucleotide sequence: TGTGCCATCAGTGACGGAGGGGGGTGGGAGCAGTACTTC. Translation: CAISDGGGWEQYF.

This clonotype was seen repeatedly, ten times or more. The chain carries TRBV2 and TRBJ2-3; no reliable D call. V was shortened by 2 bases and J by 6 bases, with 6 bases between the two germline ends. The CDR3 totals 12 residues. Germline V lookup: CDR1 SNHLY, CDR2 FYNNEI. CDR3: CASSENVDTQYF. The CDR3 nucleotides read TGTGCCAGCAGTGAAAATGTGGATACGCAGTATTTT.

This clonotype has more than one count but fewer than ten. The chain links TRBV7-2 to TRBJ2-1; D is undetermined. This CDR3 is built from 15 residues. Between the trimmed V and J ends, which lost 1 base and 7 bases, there was a span of 14 bases. Germline V lookup: CDR1 SGHTA, CDR2 FQGNSA. CDR3 sequence reads: CASSLVTGWGNEQFF. The CDR3 nucleotides read TGTGCCAGCAGCTTAGTGACGGGTTGGGGAAATGAGCAGTTCTTC.

This clonotype is medium-sized within its sample. The gene calls are TRBV29-1 and TRBJ2-1, with TRBD2 matching over 11 bases. The CDR3 runs to 13 residues. Germline lookup yields CDR1 SQVTM and CDR2 ANQGSEA. V lost 6 bases, J lost 3 bases, and 1 base stayed unmatched. The CDR3 DNA sequence: TGCAGCGTGGGACTAGCGGACTACAATGAGCAGTTCTTC. It is translated as CSVGLADYNEQFF.

J is TRBJ2-5 and V is TRBV5-1, with D perhaps assigned TRBD1 or TRBD2 (5 bases each). Germline loops: CDR1 SGHRS, CDR2 YFSETQ. V lost 4 bases and J lost 8, with 21 bases in between. This CDR3 comprises 15 residues. Here the CDR3 DNA reads TGCGCCAGCAGCCCCGGCGAGGGGCGGGCCAACACCCAGTACTTC. Residues: CASSPGEGRANTQYF.